This TCR beta chain emerged from a study of cytomegalovirus exposure and HLA in healthy donors. General observations from the study: The likely origin of a cluster of highly shared sequence variants was a sequencing artifact. Rarity characterized most TCR sequences, yet some public TCRs appeared in many donors. Among the CMV-associated chains, three were confirmed in vitro as specific for CMV antigens.

On this clone: Its antigen is still unknown.

The PCR made use of 60 Vbeta and 13 Jbeta primers. Sequencing was performed with immunoSEQ multiplex PCR; in TCRdb, only in-frame clones are kept and a portion is missing. The sample has 150,000 to 200,000 clones, 75% to 85% seen once. This CDR3 region has 14 residues. V lost 5 bases to trimming and J lost 5 bases; unmatched junction nucleotides: 9. Germline CDR1 reads MDHEN; CDR2 reads SYDVKM. The TCR was taken from a woman in her forties or fifties in good health and CMV-seropositive. The sample consisted of PBMCs. The chain employs TRBV28 and TRBJ2-7; 7 bases match TRBD2. This CDR3 is CASSRGGRSDEQYF. The CDR3 DNA sequence: TGTGCCAGCAGTAGGGGCGGGAGATCGGACGAGCAGTACTTC.